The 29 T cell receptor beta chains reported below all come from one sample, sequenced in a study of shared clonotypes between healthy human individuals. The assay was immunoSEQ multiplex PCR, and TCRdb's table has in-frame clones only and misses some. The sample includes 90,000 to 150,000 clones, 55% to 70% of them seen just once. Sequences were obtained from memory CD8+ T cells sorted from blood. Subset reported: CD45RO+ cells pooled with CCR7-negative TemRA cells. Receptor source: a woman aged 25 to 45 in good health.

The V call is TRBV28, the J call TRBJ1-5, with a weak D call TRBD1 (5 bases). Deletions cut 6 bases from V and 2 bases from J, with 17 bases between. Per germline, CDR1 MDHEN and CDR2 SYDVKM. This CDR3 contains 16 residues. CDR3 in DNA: TGTGCCAGCAGCGAGCACAGGAATAGTCGCAATCAGCCCCAGCATTTT. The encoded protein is CASSEHRNSRNQPQHF.

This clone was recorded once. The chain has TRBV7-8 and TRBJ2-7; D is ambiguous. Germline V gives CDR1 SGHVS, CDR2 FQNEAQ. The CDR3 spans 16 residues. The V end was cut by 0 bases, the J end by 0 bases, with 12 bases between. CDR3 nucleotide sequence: TGTGCCAGCAGCTTAGCGCGAGGACCGGGCTCCTACGAGCAGTACTTC. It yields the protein CASSLARGPGSYEQYF.

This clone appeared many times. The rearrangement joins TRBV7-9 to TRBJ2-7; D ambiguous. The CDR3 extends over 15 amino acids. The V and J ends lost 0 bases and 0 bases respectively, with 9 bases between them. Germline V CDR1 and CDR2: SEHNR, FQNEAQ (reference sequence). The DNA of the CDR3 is TGTGCCAGCAGCTTAGCGGGTGGAAGCTCCTACGAGCAGTACTTC. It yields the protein CASSLAGGSSYEQYF.

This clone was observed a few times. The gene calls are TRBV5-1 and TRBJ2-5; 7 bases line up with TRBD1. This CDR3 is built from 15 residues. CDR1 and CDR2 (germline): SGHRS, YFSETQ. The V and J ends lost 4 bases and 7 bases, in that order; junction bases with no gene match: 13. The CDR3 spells CASSPTGALRLTQYF. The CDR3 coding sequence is TGCGCCAGCAGCCCCACAGGGGCCCTAAGGCTGACCCAGTACTTC.

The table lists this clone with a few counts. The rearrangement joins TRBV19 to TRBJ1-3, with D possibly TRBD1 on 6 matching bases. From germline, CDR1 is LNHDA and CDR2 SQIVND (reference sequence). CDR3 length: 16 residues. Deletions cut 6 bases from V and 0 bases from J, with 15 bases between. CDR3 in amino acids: CASRPLGQLSGNTIYF. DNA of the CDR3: TGTGCCAGTAGGCCCCTTGGACAGCTCTCTGGAAACACCATATATTTT. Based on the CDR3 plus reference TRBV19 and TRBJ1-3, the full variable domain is DGGITQSPKYLFRKEGQNVTLSCEQNLNHDAMYWYRQDPGQGLRLIYYSQIVNDFQKGDIAEGYSVSREKKESFPLTVTSAQKNPTAFYLCASRPLGQLSGNTIYFGEGSWLTVV.

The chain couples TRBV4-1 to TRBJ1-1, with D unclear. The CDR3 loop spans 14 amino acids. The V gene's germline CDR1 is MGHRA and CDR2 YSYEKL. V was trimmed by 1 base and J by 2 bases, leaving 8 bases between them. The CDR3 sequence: CASSQGQANTEAFF. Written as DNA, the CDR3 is TGCGCCAGCAGCCAAGGGCAGGCTAACACTGAAGCTTTCTTT.

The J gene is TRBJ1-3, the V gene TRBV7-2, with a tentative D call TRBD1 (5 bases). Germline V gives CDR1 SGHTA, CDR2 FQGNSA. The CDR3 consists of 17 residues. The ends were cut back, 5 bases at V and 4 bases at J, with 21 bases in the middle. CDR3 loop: CASSPSWGGSSGNTIYF. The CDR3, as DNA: TGTGCCAGCAGCCCCTCGTGGGGGGGGTCGTCCGGAAACACCATATATTTT.

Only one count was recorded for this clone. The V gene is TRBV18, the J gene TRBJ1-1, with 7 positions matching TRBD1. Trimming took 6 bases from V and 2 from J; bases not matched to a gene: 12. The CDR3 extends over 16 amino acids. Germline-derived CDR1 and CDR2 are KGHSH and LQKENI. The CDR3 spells CASSLETGLFNTEAFF. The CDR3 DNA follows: TGTGCCAGCTCTCTCGAGACAGGGCTTTTTAACACTGAAGCTTTCTTT.

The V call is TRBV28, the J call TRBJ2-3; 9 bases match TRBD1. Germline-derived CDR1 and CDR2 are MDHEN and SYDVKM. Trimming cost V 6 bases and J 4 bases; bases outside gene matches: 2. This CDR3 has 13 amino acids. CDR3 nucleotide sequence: TGTGCCAGCAGGGACAGGGGTTCAGATACGCAGTATTTT. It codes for CASRDRGSDTQYF.

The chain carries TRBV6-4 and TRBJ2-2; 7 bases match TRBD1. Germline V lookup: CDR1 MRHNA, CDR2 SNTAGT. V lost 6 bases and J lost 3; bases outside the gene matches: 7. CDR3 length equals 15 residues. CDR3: CASSAGTEHTGELFF. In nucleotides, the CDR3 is TGTGCCAGCAGCGCCGGGACAGAACACACCGGGGAGCTGTTTTTT.

CDR3 in amino acids: CASGPGPGRQVNEQFF. The CDR3 coding sequence is TGTGCTAGTGGTCCGGGACCGGGCCGACAAGTCAATGAGCAGTTCTTC. This sequence joins TRBV12-5 and TRBJ2-1; D might be TRBD1 or TRBD2, each matching 5 bases. V lost 5 bases and J lost 6, with 20 bases in between. The CDR3 spans 16 residues. Germline CDR1 LGHNT, CDR2 FRNRAP.

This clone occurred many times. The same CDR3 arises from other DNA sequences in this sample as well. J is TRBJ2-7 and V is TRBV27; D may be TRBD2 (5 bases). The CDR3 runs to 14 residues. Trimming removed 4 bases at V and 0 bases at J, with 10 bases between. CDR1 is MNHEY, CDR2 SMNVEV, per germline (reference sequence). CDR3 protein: CASSYQRFSYEQYF. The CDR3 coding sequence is TGTGCCAGCAGTTACCAGCGGTTCTCCTACGAGCAGTACTTC.

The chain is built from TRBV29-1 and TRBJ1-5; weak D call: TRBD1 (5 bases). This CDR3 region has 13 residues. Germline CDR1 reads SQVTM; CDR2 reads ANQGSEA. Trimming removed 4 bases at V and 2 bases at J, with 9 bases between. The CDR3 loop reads CSVGGYGNQPQHF. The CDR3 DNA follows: TGCAGCGTTGGGGGGTATGGCAATCAGCCCCAGCATTTT.

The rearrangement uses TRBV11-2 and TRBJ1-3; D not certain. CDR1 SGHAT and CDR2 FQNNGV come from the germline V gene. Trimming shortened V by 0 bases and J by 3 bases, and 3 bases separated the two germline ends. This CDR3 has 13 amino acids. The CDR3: CASSLDYGNTIYF. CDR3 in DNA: TGTGCCAGCAGCTTAGATTATGGAAACACCATATATTTT.

CDR3 amino acids: CASSSSPISYEQYF. For the CDR3, the DNA is TGTGCCAGCAGCTCTTCGCCTATCTCCTACGAGCAGTACTTC. J is TRBJ2-7 and V is TRBV21-1; the table gives TRBD2 as D, unverified against the DNA. TRBV21-1 is designated a pseudogene. The CDR3 length is 14 residues.

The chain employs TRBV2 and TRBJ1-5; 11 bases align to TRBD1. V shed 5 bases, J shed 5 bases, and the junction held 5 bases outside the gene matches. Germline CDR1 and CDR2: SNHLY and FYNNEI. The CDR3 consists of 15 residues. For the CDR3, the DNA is TGTGCCAGCAGTCCTAGGACAGGGGGCTATCAGCCCCAGCATTTT. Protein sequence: CASSPRTGGYQPQHF.

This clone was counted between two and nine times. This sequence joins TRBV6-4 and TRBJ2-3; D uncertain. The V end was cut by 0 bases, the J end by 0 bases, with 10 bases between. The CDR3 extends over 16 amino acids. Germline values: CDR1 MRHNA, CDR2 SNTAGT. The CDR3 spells CASSDSSAASTDTQYF. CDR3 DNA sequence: TGTGCCAGCAGTGACTCGAGCGCGGCTAGCACAGATACGCAGTATTTT.

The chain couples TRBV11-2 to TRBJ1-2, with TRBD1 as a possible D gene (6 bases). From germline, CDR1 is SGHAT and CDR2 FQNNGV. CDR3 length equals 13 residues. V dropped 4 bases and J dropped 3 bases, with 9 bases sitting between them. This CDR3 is CASSSRTDYGYTF. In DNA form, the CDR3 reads TGTGCCAGCAGCTCCAGGACAGACTATGGCTACACCTTC.

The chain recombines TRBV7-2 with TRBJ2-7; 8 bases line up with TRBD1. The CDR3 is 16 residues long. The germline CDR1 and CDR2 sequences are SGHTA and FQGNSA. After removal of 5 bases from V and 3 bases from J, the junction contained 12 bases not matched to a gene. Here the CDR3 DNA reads TGTGCCAGCAGCCCCAGGGGTGACAGGGGACACTACGAGCAGTACTTC. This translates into CASSPRGDRGHYEQYF.

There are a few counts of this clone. DNA of the CDR3: TGTGCCAGCAGTCCCCTTGGCGGGCAACAAGAGACCCAGTACTTC. Translation gives CASSPLGGQQETQYF. V usage is TRBV6-4 and J usage is TRBJ2-5; D may be TRBD2 (5 bases). V lost 5 bases to trimming and J lost 2 bases, with 15 bases between them. The germline V gene has CDR1 MRHNA and CDR2 SNTAGT. The CDR3 contains 15 residues.

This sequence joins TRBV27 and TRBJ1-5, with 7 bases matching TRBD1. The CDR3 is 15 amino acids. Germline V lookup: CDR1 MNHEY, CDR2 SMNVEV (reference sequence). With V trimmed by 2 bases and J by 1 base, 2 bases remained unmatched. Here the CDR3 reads CASSLVTGSNQPQHF. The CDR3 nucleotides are TGTGCCAGCAGTTTAGTGACAGGGAGCAATCAGCCCCAGCATTTT.

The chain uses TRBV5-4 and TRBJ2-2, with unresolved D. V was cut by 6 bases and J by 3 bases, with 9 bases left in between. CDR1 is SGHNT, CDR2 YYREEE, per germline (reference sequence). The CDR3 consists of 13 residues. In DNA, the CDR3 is TGTGCCAGCACCCGACGGGACACCGGGGAGCTGTTTTTT. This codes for CASTRRDTGELFF.

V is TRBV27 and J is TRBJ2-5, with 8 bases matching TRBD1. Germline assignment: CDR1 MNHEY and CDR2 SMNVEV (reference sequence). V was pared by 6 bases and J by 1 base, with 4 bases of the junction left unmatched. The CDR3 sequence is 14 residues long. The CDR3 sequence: CASRRQGTQETQYF. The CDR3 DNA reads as TGTGCCAGCAGGAGACAGGGGACCCAAGAGACCCAGTACTTC.

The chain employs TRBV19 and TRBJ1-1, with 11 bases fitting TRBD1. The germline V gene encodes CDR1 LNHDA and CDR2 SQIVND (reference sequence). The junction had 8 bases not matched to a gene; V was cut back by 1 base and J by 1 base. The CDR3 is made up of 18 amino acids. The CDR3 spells CASSIAHGQGAGNTEAFF. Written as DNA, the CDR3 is TGTGCCAGTAGTATAGCCCATGGACAGGGGGCAGGGAACACTGAAGCTTTCTTT.

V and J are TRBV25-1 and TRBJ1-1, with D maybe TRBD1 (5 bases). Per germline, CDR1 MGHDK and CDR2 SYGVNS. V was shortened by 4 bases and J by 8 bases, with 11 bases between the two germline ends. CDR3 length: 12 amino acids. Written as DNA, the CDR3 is TGTGCCAGCAGTGTTCAGGGTGAGGAAGCTTTCTTT. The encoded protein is CASSVQGEEAFF.

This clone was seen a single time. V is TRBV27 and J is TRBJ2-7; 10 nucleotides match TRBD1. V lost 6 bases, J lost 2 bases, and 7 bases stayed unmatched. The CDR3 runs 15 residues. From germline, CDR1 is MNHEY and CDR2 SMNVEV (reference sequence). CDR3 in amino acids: CASSTSGTGAYEQYF. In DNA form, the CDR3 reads TGTGCCAGCAGCACATCCGGGACAGGGGCCTACGAGCAGTACTTC.

This CDR3 is CASSQERRDQPQHF. The CDR3 nucleotides are TGCGCCAGCAGCCAAGAGAGGAGGGATCAGCCCCAGCATTTT. The V gene is TRBV4-1, the J gene TRBJ1-5; D is uncertain. From germline, CDR1 is MGHRA and CDR2 YSYEKL. This CDR3 region has 14 residues. Deletions cut 0 bases from V and 5 bases from J, with 8 bases between.

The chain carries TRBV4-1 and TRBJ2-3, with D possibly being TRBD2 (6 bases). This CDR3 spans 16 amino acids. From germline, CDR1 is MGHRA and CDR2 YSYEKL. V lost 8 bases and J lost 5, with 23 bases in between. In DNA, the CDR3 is TGCGCCAGCCACTCCACCCGTCGCGGGATGGGAGATACGCAGTATTTT. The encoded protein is CASHSTRRGMGDTQYF.

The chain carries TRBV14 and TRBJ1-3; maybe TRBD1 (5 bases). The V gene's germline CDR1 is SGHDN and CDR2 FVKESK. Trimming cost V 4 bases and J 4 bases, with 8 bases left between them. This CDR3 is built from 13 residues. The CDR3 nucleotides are TGTGCCAGCAGCCCGCGGACAGGAAACACCATATATTTT. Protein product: CASSPRTGNTIYF. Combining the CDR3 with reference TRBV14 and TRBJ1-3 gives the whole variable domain EAGVTQFPSHSVIEKGQTVTLRCDPISGHDNLYWYRRVMGKEIKFLLHFVKESKQDESGMPNNRFLAERTGGTYSTLKVQPAELEDSGVYFCASSPRTGNTIYFGEGSWLTVV.